This T cell receptor (beta chain) was profiled in a study of T cell responses to AZD1222 COVID-19 vaccine. Across the whole study: Second-dose schedules of about 4 or about 12 weeks were combined. General study points: Distributed over spike, vaccine-associated CD4 TCRs predominated at 160-218 and 743-854. The sample set comprised mostly white British donors with more females, and clonal diversity was possibly underestimated.

Note on this clone: The antigen is not known.

V lost 1 base and J lost 5, with 6 bases in between. CDR3 length equals 12 residues. Per germline, CDR1 SEHNR and CDR2 FQNEAQ (reference sequence). The data were produced by immunoSEQ multiplex PCR, yet TCRdb's version contains in-frame clones alone and is incomplete. This table has around 200,000 clones, 80% to 95% appearing once. This clonotype originated in an adult in good health. The gene calls are TRBV7-9 and TRBJ2-7, with no clear D. This material consisted of peripheral blood, taken on day 0 of AZD1222 vaccination. Here the CDR3 reads CASSLGFHEQYF. CDR3 DNA sequence: TGTGCCAGCAGCTTAGGGTTTCACGAGCAGTACTTC.